This TCR beta chain was sequenced during a study of neurological immune-mediated disorders. The cDNA was synthesized by means of template-switch 5'RACE, which was carried out with 10-nucleotide random UMIs. TCRdb reanalysed the 5' RACE reads using MiXCR and keeps one entry per CDR3 protein. The sample consists of around 50,000 distinct CDR3 sequences, 3% to 4.5% of them appearing once. Unsorted libraries were prepared from 2 million PBMCs that had been stored at -80 C. The CDR3 is made up of 16 amino acids. The V and J ends lost 1 base and 5 bases, in that order; junction bases with no gene match: 2. CDR1 is LGHNA and CDR2 is YNFKEQ in the germline V gene. This clonotype was found many times. Antigen unknown. Findings and limits, study-wide: One related-CDR3 cluster, identified by phylogenetic grouping, held the repertoires of 18 of 34 multiple sclerosis patients and was a possible signature.

The J gene is TRBJ2-1, the V gene TRBV4-2; 13 bases align to TRBD2. The origin of this receptor is a man aged 60-69 years with multiple sclerosis. Material for sequencing was PBMCs. The CDR3 DNA sequence: TGTGCCAGCAGCCAAGCAGGGACTAGCGGGAACAATGAGCAGTTCTTC. Residues: CASSQAGTSGNNEQFF.